The 13 T cell receptor beta chains below come from one sample, sequenced in a study of blood T cells in healthy people across ages. Primers used in a second PCR of about 7 to 12 cycles were a sample-barcoded 5' primer and a J-beta primer mix. MiXCR, run by TCRdb on the 5' RACE reads, gives a single entry per CDR3 protein. The sample gives about 810,000 distinct CDR3 sequences, roughly 40% of which show up once; about an eighth is in the top ten. Sequencing was carried out using blood. These receptors were collected from a man younger than 35 in good health.

The chain is built from TRBV12-3 or TRBV12-4 and TRBJ1-5; D not certain. V was shortened by 8 bases and J by 3 bases, with 14 bases between the two germline ends. The CDR3 is 14 amino acids. This CDR3 is CASDQGHYNQPQHF. The CDR3, as DNA: TGTGCCAGCGACCAAGGGCACTACAATCAGCCCCAGCATTTT.

The gene calls are TRBV27 and TRBJ2-1; 8 bases match TRBD2. The DNA end favors TRBJ2-7, so the J call may be wrong. There are 16 residues in the CDR3. Germline V gives CDR1 MNHEY, CDR2 SMNVEV (reference sequence). CDR3 DNA: TGTGCCAGCAGTTCCCTGGGAGCGGGGGCCTACAATGAGCAGTACTTC. Residues: CASSSLGAGAYNEQYF.

This clonotype was detected only a few times. The chain employs TRBV20-1 and TRBJ1-1; TRBD1 aligns across 8 bases. The V gene's germline CDR1 is DFQATT and CDR2 SNEGSKA (reference sequence). J was trimmed by 7 bases and V by 6 bases; bases with no gene match: 10. CDR3 size: 13 residues. CDR3 nucleotides: TGCAGTGCGCGGACAGGGAGGGGATATGAAGCTTTCTTT. Its protein is CSARTGRGYEAFF.

The chain couples TRBV18 to TRBJ2-7; D could derive from TRBD1 or TRBD2 (6 bases each). Per the germline V gene, CDR1 is KGHSH and CDR2 is LQKENI. The germline V and J ends were trimmed by 6 bases and 2 bases, with 14 bases remaining between them. There are 14 residues in the CDR3. The CDR3 reads CASSPGAGAYEQYF. Written as DNA, the CDR3 is TGTGCCAGCTCGCCGGGGGCAGGGGCCTACGAGCAGTACTTC.

V usage is TRBV29-1 and J usage is TRBJ1-1, with D uncertain. The CDR3 spans 14 residues. The ends were cut back, 2 bases at V and 3 bases at J, with 13 bases in the middle. Germline-derived CDR1 and CDR2 are SQVTM and ANQGSEA. DNA for the CDR3: TGCAGCGTTGAACGGAGGCTGGGAGACACTGAAGCTTTCTTT. It specifies CSVERRLGDTEAFF.

The rearrangement links TRBV28 to TRBJ2-1; TRBD2 is a possible D gene (6 bases). The DNA end is more similar to TRBJ2-7, so the J call may be wrong. Germline assignment: CDR1 MDHEN and CDR2 SYDVKM. The CDR3 consists of 14 residues. The CDR3 protein is CASRQLALRNEQYF. The CDR3 DNA reads TGTGCCAGCAGACAACTAGCTCTTCGCAATGAGCAGTACTTC.

Only a few counts were recorded for this clonotype. This chain connects TRBV7-9 to TRBJ2-5; 8 bases fit TRBD2. This CDR3 is built from 16 residues. Per germline, CDR1 SEHNR and CDR2 FQNEAQ (reference sequence). The trim removed 2 bases at V and 0 bases at J, leaving 5 bases unmatched. CDR3 in amino acids: CASSLFIAGNQETQYF. The CDR3 nucleotides read TGTGCCAGCAGCTTATTTATAGCGGGGAACCAAGAGACCCAGTACTTC.

About this clonotype: A single base separates this from a much larger clone, so it may be a read error. The chain has TRBV7-6 and TRBJ2-1; perhaps TRBD2 as D (6 bases). There are 13 residues in the CDR3. Germline V gene data show CDR1 as SGHVS and CDR2 as FNYEAQ. The CDR3, as DNA: TGTGCCGGCAGCCAAGGGACTTCCAATGAGCAGTTCTTC. Encoded protein: CAGSQGTSNEQFF.

The chain recombines TRBV4-3 with TRBJ2-1; TRBD2 matches at 12 bases. Germline CDR1 and CDR2: LGHNA and YSLEER. V shed 2 bases, J shed 13 bases, and the junction held 9 bases outside the gene matches. CDR3 length: 15 residues. This CDR3 is CASSQMTSGGETQFF. The CDR3 DNA sequence: TGCGCCAGCAGCCAAATGACTAGCGGGGGAGAGACCCAGTTCTTC.

To note about this clonotype: A much larger clone is a single base away; this may be a read error. The rearrangement uses TRBV4-3 and TRBJ2-1, with D perhaps being TRBD1 or TRBD2 (5 bases each). This CDR3 contains 14 residues. Germline lookup yields CDR1 LGHNA and CDR2 YSLEER. The CDR3 bases are TGCGCCGGCAGCCAAGATGAGGGGATTTATGAGCAGTTCTTC. Translated, it gives CAGSQDEGIYEQFF.

The chain recombines TRBV6-1 with TRBJ1-1; no firm D call. Germline values: CDR1 MNHNS, CDR2 SASEGT. The CDR3 runs to 12 residues. Trimming took 6 bases from V and 1 from J, leaving 6 bases between them. The CDR3, as DNA: TGTGCCAGCAGGTTCCAGAACACTGAAGCTTTCTTT. Translated, it gives CASRFQNTEAFF.

The rearrangement joins TRBV4-1 to TRBJ2-7; D is ambiguous. V lost 1 base, J lost 3 bases, and 7 bases lay in between. Germline CDR1 MGHRA, CDR2 YSYEKL. CDR3 length equals 13 residues. The CDR3 loop is CASSQGQRYEQYF. CDR3 in DNA: TGCGCCAGCAGCCAAGGGCAGCGCTACGAGCAGTACTTC.

This clonotype was seen more than once but under ten times. The chain has TRBV7-2 and TRBJ2-3; D ambiguous. Per germline, CDR1 SGHTA and CDR2 FQGNSA. This CDR3 region has 9 residues. V was clipped by 4 bases and J by 12 bases, with 5 bases between them. The CDR3 reads CASSSLQYF. As DNA, the CDR3 is TGTGCCAGCAGCTCCCTTCAGTATTTT. Variable domain in full (rest from reference TRBV7-2 and TRBJ2-3): GAGVSQSPSNKVTEKGKDVELRCDPISGHTALYWYRQSLGQGLEFLIYFQGNSAPDKSGLPSDRFSAERTGGSVSTLTIQRTQQEDSAVYLCASSSLQYFGPGTRLTVL.